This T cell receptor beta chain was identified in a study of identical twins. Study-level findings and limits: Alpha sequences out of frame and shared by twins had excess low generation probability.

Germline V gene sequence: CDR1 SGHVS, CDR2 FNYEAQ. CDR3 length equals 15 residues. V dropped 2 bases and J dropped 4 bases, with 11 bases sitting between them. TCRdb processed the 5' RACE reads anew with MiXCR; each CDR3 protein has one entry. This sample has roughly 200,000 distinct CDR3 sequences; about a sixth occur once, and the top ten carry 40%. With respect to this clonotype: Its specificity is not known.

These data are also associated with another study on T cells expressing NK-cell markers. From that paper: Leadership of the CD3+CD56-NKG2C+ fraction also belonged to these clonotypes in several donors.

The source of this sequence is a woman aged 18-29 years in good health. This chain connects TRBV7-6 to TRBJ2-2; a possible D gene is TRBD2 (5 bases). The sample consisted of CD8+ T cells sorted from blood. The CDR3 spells CASSLLTSSTGELFF. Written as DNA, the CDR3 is TGTGCCAGCAGCTTACTCACTAGTTCCACCGGGGAGCTGTTTTTT.